Sequencing of this T cell receptor (beta chain) was carried out in a study of T cells in Graves' hyperthyroidism and ophthalmopathy. The CDR3 regions of TCR beta were amplified from RNA transcripts. The TCR CDR3 first-round RT-PCR relied on the HTBI primer set. One entry per CDR3 protein, called by TCRdb with MiXCR from the multiplex PCR reads. The data contain around 440,000 distinct CDR3 sequences, less than 20% of them singletons. Germline V lookup: CDR1 SGHNT, CDR2 YENEEA. V dropped 3 bases and J dropped 3; count of bases not matched to a gene: 11. This CDR3 is 17 amino acids long. Sequences were obtained from blood. The source is a woman aged 18 to 35 with Graves' hyperthyroidism. This sequence joins TRBV11-3 and TRBJ2-1; 7 bases line up with TRBD1. The CDR3 loop is CASSLATGTANYNEQFF. CDR3 bases: TGTGCCAGCAGCTTGGCCACCGGGACAGCTAACTACAATGAGCAGTTCTTC.